Given below is one T cell receptor (beta chain) in context. Its specificity is unknown. Per the germline V gene, CDR1 is LGHNA and CDR2 is YNFKEQ. The V end was cut by 3 bases, the J end by 5 bases, with 10 bases between. This CDR3 region has 13 residues. The sample belongs to a study of cytomegalovirus exposure and HLA in healthy donors. The study, taken as a whole, reports: For presence/absence analyses, sequencing depth was assumed to be roughly uniform across donors. Relative to equally common others, HLA-associated TCR beta chains showed greater clonal expansion in a later analysis. What was likely a sequencing artifact was a cluster of highly shared sequence variants. A later analysis showed TCR association rates differing by HLA locus, peaking at DRB1 and lowest at HLA-C.

60 Vbeta and 13 Jbeta primers were used in PCR. The assay was immunoSEQ multiplex PCR, and TCRdb's table has in-frame clones only and misses some. The sample records 150,000 to 200,000 clones, about 76% being singletons. This clonotype originated in a male donor in good health and CMV-seropositive. The V gene is TRBV4-2, the J gene TRBJ1-2, with TRBD1 as a possible D gene (6 bases). The material sequenced was PBMCs. The CDR3 spells CASSHPGQYGYTF. The DNA of the CDR3 is TGTGCCAGCAGCCACCCTGGACAGTATGGCTACACCTTC.